This paragraph reports one TCR beta chain. Its antigen is unknown. This sample is drawn from a study of shared clonotypes between healthy human individuals. Generated by immunoSEQ multiplex PCR, the TCRdb table keeps only in-frame clones and is missing some. The sample lists a few hundred thousand clones, 90% to 98% occurring once. CCR7-negative CD45RA+ TemRA cells were pooled with CD45RO+ cells for CD8 memory. The study, taken as a whole, reports: Relative to clonotypes present in all four donors, those not shared had lower generation probabilities.

The CDR3 sequence is 14 residues long. V dropped 5 bases and J dropped 9; count of bases not matched to a gene: 7. CDR1 is LNHDA and CDR2 is SQIVND in the germline V gene (reference sequence). This TCR was sampled from a man aged 30 to 45 in good health. The rearrangement joins TRBV19 to TRBJ2-1; 10 nucleotides match TRBD2. The sequenced sample was memory CD8+ T cells sorted from blood. Subset noted: CD45RO+ cells pooled with CCR7-negative TemRA cells. The CDR3 nucleotides read TGTGCCAGTAGTCCTAGCGGGAGACCTCCTGAGCAGTTCTTC. Residues: CASSPSGRPPEQFF.